This T cell receptor beta chain was found in a study of identical twins. This clonotype was recorded at least ten times. The CDR3 runs to 17 residues. Per germline, CDR1 MNHEY and CDR2 SVGAGI. Trimming took off 2 bases at V and 6 bases at J, with 17 bases between the two ends. TCRdb reanalysed the 5' RACE reads using MiXCR and keeps one entry per CDR3 protein. The sample records about 690,000 distinct CDR3 sequences, 6.1% being singletons. The genes are TRBV6-5 and TRBJ1-6, with D possibly being TRBD1 (6 bases). Sequenced input: naive T cells sorted from blood. This clonotype was obtained from a man aged 18 to 29 in good health. The CDR3 sequence is CASSYRSRTVSNSPLHF. In nucleotides, the CDR3 is TGTGCCAGCAGTTACCGCTCCCGGACAGTCTCTAATTCACCCCTCCACTTT.